These 18 T cell receptor beta chains share one sample of origin, sequenced in a study of OX40 agonist ivuxolimab in advanced cancers. Measured with immunoSEQ multiplex PCR; TCRdb has only the in-frame clones, and not every one. Of 15,000 to 20,000 clones in the sample, 87% were seen once. Specimen: CD4+ or CD8+ T cells sorted from blood, collected in a trial of the OX40 agonist ivuxolimab. The receptors derive from an adult with an advanced solid tumor such as melanoma, head and neck, liver or kidney cancer.

Concerning this clone: With only one base between it and a far larger clone, this is likely a read error. The sample carries other DNA sequences with the same CDR3. The chain joins TRBV6-1 to TRBJ2-7; TRBD2 aligns across 9 bases. Per the germline V gene, CDR1 is MNHNS and CDR2 is SASEGT. The CDR3 totals 15 residues. With V trimmed by 6 bases and J by 3 bases, 9 bases remained unmatched. Written as DNA, the CDR3 is TGTGCCAGCAGCCAGGTAGCGGGAGCGTTCTACGAGCAGTACTTC. Translating it yields CASSQVAGAFYEQYF.

This chain joins TRBV6-5 and TRBJ1-2, with a weak D call TRBD1 (5 bases). This CDR3 contains 12 residues. CDR1 and CDR2 from the germline V gene are MNHEY and SVGAGI. V was pared by 6 bases and J by 7 bases, with 12 bases between. The CDR3 nucleotides read TGTGCCAGCAGCCCTGGGGCGGGTGGCTACACCTTC. Translated, it gives CASSPGAGGYTF.

This chain connects TRBV2 to TRBJ2-3, with 8 bases identical to TRBD1. CDR1 SNHLY and CDR2 FYNNEI come from the germline V gene. With V trimmed by 10 bases and J by 4 bases, 7 bases remained unmatched. This CDR3 region has 13 residues. In DNA, the CDR3 is TGTGCCATCGGACAGGGTTTCTCAGATACGCAGTATTTT. Its protein product is CAIGQGFSDTQYF.

The V gene is TRBV6-4, the J gene TRBJ2-7; 10 bases match TRBD2. Germline values: CDR1 MRHNA, CDR2 SNTAGT. V lost 8 bases to trimming and J lost 1 base; unmatched junction nucleotides: 8. This CDR3 is 15 amino acids long. CDR3 loop: CASSSLAGVSYEQYF. The CDR3 DNA follows: TGTGCCAGCTCTTCCCTAGCGGGAGTGTCCTACGAGCAGTACTTC.

V gene TRBV9 combines with J gene TRBJ2-1; tentatively, D is TRBD1 or TRBD2 (5 bases each). Trimming removed 4 bases from V and 2 bases from J, with 13 bases in between. CDR3 length: 15 residues. CDR1 SGDLS and CDR2 YYNGEE come from the germline V gene. CDR3 coding DNA: TGTGCCAGCAGCTACCGGGACGGACCCTACAATGAGCAGTTCTTC. This sequence encodes CASSYRDGPYNEQFF.

This chain joins TRBV4-3 and TRBJ2-7; TRBD2 agrees at 10 bases. The CDR3 is 14 residues long. With 4 bases clipped from V and 3 bases from J, the junction kept 3 bases outside the gene matches. Germline assignment: CDR1 LGHNA and CDR2 YSLEER. The CDR3 DNA reads as TGCGCCAGCAGCCCCGGGACTAGCGTCTACGAGCAGTACTTC. Its translation: CASSPGTSVYEQYF.

In DNA, the CDR3 is TGTGCCAGCAGCCTAGTAGATCAGCCCCAGCATTTT. Translating it yields CASSLVDQPQHF. The chain carries TRBV28 and TRBJ1-5; unclear D gene. Trimming stripped 6 bases from V and 5 bases from J, with 8 bases between. The CDR3 totals 12 residues. Germline V gives CDR1 MDHEN, CDR2 SYDVKM.

The J gene is TRBJ2-1, the V gene TRBV7-9; D is unresolved. Per the germline V gene, CDR1 is SEHNR and CDR2 is FQNEAQ (reference sequence). V was pared by 5 bases and J by 4 bases, with 9 bases between. The CDR3 loop spans 13 amino acids. This CDR3 is CASSTRGYNEQFF. The CDR3 region has the DNA TGTGCCAGCAGCACCCGCGGATACAATGAGCAGTTCTTC.

The count of this clone is one. V and J are TRBV6-1 and TRBJ2-3; 9 positions agree with TRBD1. The CDR3 runs to 13 residues. The germline gives CDR1 MNHNS, CDR2 SASEGT. The trim removed 9 bases at V and 2 bases at J, leaving 3 bases unmatched. The CDR3 loop is CASTGGFTDTQYF. CDR3 bases: TGTGCCAGTACAGGGGGCTTCACAGATACGCAGTATTTT.

V is TRBV7-9 and J is TRBJ2-1, with 12 bases aligning to TRBD2. Per germline, CDR1 SEHNR and CDR2 FQNEAQ (reference sequence). Germline trimming cut 10 bases from V and 6 bases from J; bases unmatched to any gene: 10. CDR3 length equals 15 residues. CDR3 coding DNA: TGTGCCATCCCGGCTAGCGGGAGGGTGGGCAATGAGCAGTTCTTC. The encoded protein is CAIPASGRVGNEQFF.

The V gene is TRBV6-5, the J gene TRBJ2-2, with D possibly matching TRBD2 (6 bases). This CDR3 region has 15 residues. Germline CDR1 MNHEY, CDR2 SVGAGI. Trimming stripped 0 bases from V and 11 bases from J, with 16 bases between. The CDR3 DNA reads as TGTGCCAGCAGTTACTCCCTAGTGGAGGGCGGAGAGCTGTTTTTT. Amino acids: CASSYSLVEGGELFF.

CDR3 bases: TGTGCCAGCAGTGACACAACCACGGGGTTTGGGGCTTTCTTT. Translation: CASSDTTTGFGAFF. J is TRBJ1-1 and V is TRBV6-1; D is unresolved. CDR1 MNHNS and CDR2 SASEGT come from the germline V gene. This CDR3 region has 14 residues. V lost 3 bases, J lost 11 bases, and 19 bases lay in between.

This clone was counted between two and nine times. This chain uses TRBV4-1 with TRBJ2-7, with no clear D. The CDR3 extends over 15 amino acids. Germline V gene data show CDR1 as MGHRA and CDR2 as YSYEKL. V was cut by 4 bases and J by 1 base, with 14 bases left in between. The CDR3 is CASSRDAAWSYEQYF. DNA for the CDR3: TGCGCCAGCAGCCGAGACGCCGCTTGGTCCTACGAGCAGTACTTC.

The V gene is TRBV30, the J gene TRBJ1-1, with 8 bases identical to TRBD1. The CDR3 is 13 residues long. Germline values: CDR1 GTSNPN, CDR2 SVGIG (reference sequence). The V and J ends lost 6 bases and 0 bases, in that order; junction bases with no gene match: 3. CDR3 coding DNA: TGTGCCTGTTGGGACAGGCTGAACACTGAAGCTTTCTTT. It codes for CACWDRLNTEAFF.

The chain combines TRBV28 with TRBJ2-6; no clear D. This CDR3 contains 14 residues. The V end was cut by 2 bases, the J end by 0 bases, with 2 bases between. Looked up from germline, CDR1 is MDHEN and CDR2 is SYDVKM. For the CDR3, the DNA is TGTGCCAGCAGTTTAAGCTCTGGGGCCAACGTCCTGACTTTC. Translated: CASSLSSGANVLTF.

The chain carries TRBV19 and TRBJ1-5, with D tentatively TRBD1 (5 bases). Trimming shortened V by 6 bases and J by 2 bases, and 17 bases separated the two germline ends. The CDR3 is 16 amino acids. In germline, CDR1 is LNHDA, CDR2 SQIVND (reference sequence). This CDR3 is CASRQTGGGGNQPQHF. In DNA, the CDR3 is TGTGCCAGTAGGCAGACCGGGGGAGGTGGCAATCAGCCCCAGCATTTT.

The V and J genes are TRBV28 and TRBJ2-3; D tentatively fits TRBD1 or TRBD2 (5 bases each). The CDR3 is made up of 13 amino acids. The V end lost 2 bases, the J end lost 3 bases, and 6 bases lay between the germline ends. CDR1 is MDHEN and CDR2 is SYDVKM in the germline V gene. The CDR3 region has the DNA TGTGCCAGCAGTTTAGGGGGTACAGATACGCAGTATTTT. This sequence encodes CASSLGGTDTQYF.

The chain joins TRBV9 to TRBJ2-7; TRBD2 aligns across 10 bases. This CDR3 contains 16 residues. CDR1 and CDR2 from the germline V gene are SGDLS and YYNGEE. Trimming cost V 0 bases and J 3 bases; bases outside gene matches: 6. CDR3 residues: CASSVGGGLALYEQYF. The CDR3, as DNA: TGTGCCAGCAGCGTAGGCGGGGGACTAGCGCTCTACGAGCAGTACTTC.